The 14 T cell receptor beta chains in this list originate from one sample, sequenced in a study of regulatory T cells in long-lasting Graves disease (dated by TCRdb to 2020 to 2023). Libraries were made using multiplex PCR. Instrument on record: Illumina HiSeq 4000. CDR3 regions were amplified by Arm-PCR with iRepertoire HTBI primers to construct TCR beta libraries. TCRdb's own reprocessing of the public reads used fastp at Q25 and MiXCR and kept productive beta chains. Every entry covers one CDR3 protein and lists the most common genes and DNA from its rows. The sample contains around 480,000 distinct CDR3 sequences, 16% of them found a single time. The top ten clones comprise roughly 25% of the sample. In light of the paper, this sample's time point label describes: newly diagnosed GD, antithyroid drugs for less than 3 months. For both TCR sequencing and RNA sequencing, RNA was extracted from PBMCs using TRIzol.

These data also featured in a second study, about T cells in Graves' hyperthyroidism and ophthalmopathy.

The sample in question was peripheral blood mononuclear cells (PBMCs), obtained at new diagnosis, from a patient treated with antithyroid drugs. The receptor set was obtained from a middle-aged woman with Graves disease. Donor details come from another sample of the same person, matched by shared clones.

This clonotype was counted many times. V and J are TRBV6-2 or TRBV6-3 and TRBJ1-1, with D uncertain. Trimming shortened V by 6 bases and J by 7 bases, and 21 bases separated the two germline ends. The CDR3 has 15 residues. Germline V CDR1 and CDR2: MNHEY, SVGEGT. CDR3: CASSQAWKGSGEAFF. As DNA, the CDR3 is TGTGCCAGCAGCCAGGCTTGGAAGGGATCGGGTGAAGCTTTCTTT.

Remarks on this clonotype: This may be a read error, as it is one base from a much larger clone. V is TRBV7-9 and J is TRBJ2-3; D possibly matches TRBD1 or TRBD2 (5 bases each). This CDR3 region has 18 residues. Germline CDR1 SEHNR, CDR2 FQNEAQ (reference sequence). Deletions cut 2 bases from V and 2 bases from J, with 20 bases between. CDR3 bases: TGTGCCAGCAGCTTAACGCTTACCGGGACGGGATCCACAGATACGCAGTATTTT. Translation gives CASSLTLTGTGSTDTQYF. Variable domain in full (rest from reference TRBV7-9 and TRBJ2-3): DTGVSQNPRHKITKRGQNVTFRCDPISEHNRLYWYRQTLGQGPEFLTYFQNEAQLEKSRLLSDRFSAERPKGSFSTLEIQRTEQGDSAMYLCASSLTLTGTGSTDTQYFGPGTRLTVL.

V is TRBV3-1 and J is TRBJ2-1, with D perhaps matching TRBD1 or TRBD2 (5 bases each). Per germline, CDR1 LGHDT and CDR2 YNNKEL (reference sequence). This CDR3 has 13 residues. V lost 8 bases and J lost 7, with 15 bases in between. The CDR3, as DNA: TGTGCCAGCGGGAGCCCGGCAGGGAATGAGCAGTTCTTC. Protein sequence: CASGSPAGNEQFF.

This rearrangement joins TRBV5-8 to TRBJ1-5; the D is unclear. The CDR3 is 15 amino acids. Per the germline V gene, CDR1 is SGHTS and CDR2 is YDEGEE. V gave up 1 base and J gave up 1 base, with 9 bases separating them. The CDR3, as DNA: TGTGCCAGCAGCTTGTTGCCGGGAAGCAATCAGCCCCAGCATTTT. Its protein product is CASSLLPGSNQPQHF.

The chain carries TRBV7-3 and TRBJ2-7; 8 bases agree with TRBD1. The CDR3 consists of 13 residues. CDR1 SGHTA and CDR2 FQGTGA come from the germline V gene. This CDR3 is CANGQGFSYEQYF. CDR3 bases: TGTGCTAACGGACAGGGATTCTCCTACGAGCAGTACTTC.

The chain couples TRBV19 to TRBJ2-3, with D unclear. Germline V gene data show CDR1 as LNHDA and CDR2 as SQIVND (reference sequence). Trimming took 3 bases from V and 2 from J, leaving 9 bases between them. The CDR3 contains 14 residues. In DNA form, the CDR3 reads TGTGCCAGTAGTATCGCCTGGTCCACAGATACGCAGTATTTT. It is translated as CASSIAWSTDTQYF.

The rearrangement uses TRBV18 and TRBJ1-2; the D gene is possibly TRBD1 (6 bases). This CDR3 region has 15 residues. The V gene lost 1 base and the J gene lost 6 bases, with 15 bases spanning the gap. Looked up from germline, CDR1 is KGHSH and CDR2 is LQKENI. CDR3 in amino acids: CASSPRGAATDGYTF. In nucleotides, the CDR3 is TGTGCCAGCTCACCACGGGGGGCAGCTACTGATGGCTACACCTTC.

About this clonotype itself: Mismatch with germline at one junction end may stem from a read error. The gene calls are TRBV9 and TRBJ1-6; no clear D gene. From germline, CDR1 is SGDLS and CDR2 YYNGEE. The length of the CDR3 is 14 residues. The DNA of the CDR3 is TGTGCCGGCAGCGTCGGGGTGGTCAATTCACCCCTCCACTTT. As protein: CAGSVGVVNSPLHF.

This clonotype has at least ten counts. The genes are TRBV12-3 or TRBV12-4 and TRBJ2-3; 12 nucleotides align to TRBD2. The CDR3 loop spans 15 amino acids. V trimming: 6 bases; J trimming: 5 bases; junction bases outside the gene matches: 6. The CDR3, as DNA: TGTGCCAGCAGCCTAGCGGGGGGGCGGGGAGATACGCAGTATTTT. Translating gives CASSLAGGRGDTQYF.

This clonotype was recorded at least ten times. The rearrangement links TRBV3-1 to TRBJ2-7, with unresolved D. In germline, CDR1 is LGHDT, CDR2 YNNKEL (reference sequence). This CDR3 contains 13 residues. V was trimmed by 0 bases and J by 4 bases, leaving 7 bases between them. For the CDR3, the DNA is TGTGCCAGCAGCCAAGATCCGAGTTACGAGCAGTACTTC. Its translation: CASSQDPSYEQYF.

This clonotype has ten or more counts. V and J are TRBV9 and TRBJ1-1; D remains ambiguous. V gave up 4 bases and J gave up 3 bases, with 16 bases separating them. The CDR3 loop spans 15 amino acids. Germline loops: CDR1 SGDLS, CDR2 YYNGEE. CDR3 sequence: CASSPRGEGYTEAFF. The CDR3, as DNA: TGTGCCAGCAGCCCCCGGGGAGAAGGGTACACTGAAGCTTTCTTT.

This clonotype was seen repeatedly, ten times or more. This chain connects TRBV27 to TRBJ2-1; 10 bases agree with TRBD2. The CDR3 consists of 13 residues. From germline, CDR1 is MNHEY and CDR2 SMNVEV (reference sequence). V trimming: 8 bases; J trimming: 7 bases; junction bases outside the gene matches: 5. The CDR3 is CASGAGGLNEQFF. The CDR3 DNA follows: TGTGCCAGCGGAGCGGGGGGGCTGAATGAGCAGTTCTTC.

This clonotype has a handful of counts. The chain carries TRBV6-1 and TRBJ1-6, with D hard to call. Germline V gene sequence: CDR1 MNHNS, CDR2 SASEGT. V was trimmed by 3 bases and J by 2 bases, leaving 5 bases between them. This CDR3 has 14 residues. The CDR3 DNA sequence: TGTGCCAGCAGTGACCGCCCCTATAATTCACCCCTCCACTTT. Amino acids: CASSDRPYNSPLHF.

Turning to this clonotype: An end of the junction does not agree with germline; a read error may underlie this. The J gene is TRBJ1-1, the V gene TRBV12-3 or TRBV12-4; D unclear. This CDR3 spans 12 amino acids. The CDR3: CASSFRRPMALF. The CDR3 bases are TGTGCCAGCAGTTTTCGCCGACCTATGGCTCTCTTT.